This TCR beta chain was sequenced during a study of T cells in Graves' hyperthyroidism and ophthalmopathy. Germline loops: CDR1 LGHDT, CDR2 YNNKEL (reference sequence). With 2 bases removed from V and 3 bases from J, the gap between germline ends came to 11 bases. The CDR3 length is 14 residues. Amplified TCR beta CDR3 regions derived from RNA transcripts. The HTBI set primed first-round TCR CDR3 RT-PCR. Via MiXCR, TCRdb re-called the multiplex PCR reads, giving one row per CDR3 protein. This sample has some 600,000 distinct CDR3 sequences, with roughly 14% found just once. The rearrangement uses TRBV3-1 and TRBJ2-7; possibly TRBD2 for D (5 bases). The TCR originated in a woman aged 25-40 years with Graves' hyperthyroidism that later progressed to Graves' ophthalmopathy. Sequenced material: blood. The CDR3 DNA reads as TGTGCCAGCAGCCAAAGCGGAGCCCTCTACGAGCAGTACTTC. Residues: CASSQSGALYEQYF.